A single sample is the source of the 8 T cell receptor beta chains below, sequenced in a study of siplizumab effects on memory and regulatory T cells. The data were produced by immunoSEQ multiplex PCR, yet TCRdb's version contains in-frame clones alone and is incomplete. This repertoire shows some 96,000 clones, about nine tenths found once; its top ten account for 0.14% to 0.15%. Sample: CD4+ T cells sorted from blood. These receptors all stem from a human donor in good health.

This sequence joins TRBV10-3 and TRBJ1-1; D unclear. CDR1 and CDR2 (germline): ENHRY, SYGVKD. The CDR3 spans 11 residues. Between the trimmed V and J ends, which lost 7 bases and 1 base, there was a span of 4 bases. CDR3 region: CAIMENTEAFF. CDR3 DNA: TGTGCCATCATGGAGAACACTGAAGCTTTCTTT.

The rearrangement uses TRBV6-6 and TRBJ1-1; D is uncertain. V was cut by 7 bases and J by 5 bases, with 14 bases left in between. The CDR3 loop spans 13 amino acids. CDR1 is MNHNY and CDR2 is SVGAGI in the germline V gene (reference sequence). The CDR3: CASIAAPGTEAFF. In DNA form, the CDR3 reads TGTGCCAGCATCGCGGCTCCGGGGACTGAAGCTTTCTTT.

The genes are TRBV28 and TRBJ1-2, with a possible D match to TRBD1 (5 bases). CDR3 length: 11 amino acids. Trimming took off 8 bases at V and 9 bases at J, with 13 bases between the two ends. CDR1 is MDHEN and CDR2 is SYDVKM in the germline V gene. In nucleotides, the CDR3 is TGTGCCAGCGGGGAGAGGGGAAGCTACACCTTC. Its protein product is CASGERGSYTF.

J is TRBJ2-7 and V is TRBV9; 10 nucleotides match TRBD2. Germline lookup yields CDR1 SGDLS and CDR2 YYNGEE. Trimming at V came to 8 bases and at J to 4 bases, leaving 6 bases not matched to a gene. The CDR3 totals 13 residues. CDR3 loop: CARTPSGGYEQYF. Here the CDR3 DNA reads TGTGCCAGAACCCCTAGCGGGGGATACGAGCAGTACTTC.

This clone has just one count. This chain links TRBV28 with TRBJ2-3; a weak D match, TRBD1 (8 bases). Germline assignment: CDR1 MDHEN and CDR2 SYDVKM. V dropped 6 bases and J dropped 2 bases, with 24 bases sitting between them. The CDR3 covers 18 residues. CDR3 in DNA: TGTGCCAGCAGATTTCGGACAGGGAGGGGTAGGGCCACAGATACGCAGTATTTT. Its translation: CASRFRTGRGRATDTQYF.

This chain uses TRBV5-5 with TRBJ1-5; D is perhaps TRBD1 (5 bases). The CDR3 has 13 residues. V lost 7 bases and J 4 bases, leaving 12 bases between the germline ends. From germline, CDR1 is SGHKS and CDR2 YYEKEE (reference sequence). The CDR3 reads CASGGDVNQPQHF. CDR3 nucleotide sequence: TGTGCCAGCGGAGGGGACGTTAATCAGCCCCAGCATTTT.

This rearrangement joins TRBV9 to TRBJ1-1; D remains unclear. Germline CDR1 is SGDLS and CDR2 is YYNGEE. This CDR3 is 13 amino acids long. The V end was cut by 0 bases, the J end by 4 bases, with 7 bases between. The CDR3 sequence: CASSVAPGTEAFF. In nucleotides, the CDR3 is TGTGCCAGCAGCGTAGCCCCAGGCACTGAAGCTTTCTTT. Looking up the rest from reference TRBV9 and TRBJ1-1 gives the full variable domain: DSGVTQTPKHLITATGQRVTLRCSPRSGDLSVYWYQQSLDQGLQFLIQYYNGEERAKGNILERFSAQQFPDLHSELNLSSLELGDSALYFCASSVAPGTEAFFGQGTRLTVV.

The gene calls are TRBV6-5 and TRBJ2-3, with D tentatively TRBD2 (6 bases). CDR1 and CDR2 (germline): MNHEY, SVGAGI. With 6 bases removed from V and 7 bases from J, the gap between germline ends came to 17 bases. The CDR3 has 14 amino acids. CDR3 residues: CASSPGTGVNTQYF. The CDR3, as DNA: TGTGCCAGCAGCCCCGGGACTGGGGTGAATACGCAGTATTTT.